Listed below are T cell receptor beta chains from one sample, sequenced in a study of blood T cell repertoires in COVID-19. The method was immunoSEQ multiplex PCR; TCRdb's version includes in-frame clones alone and lacks a portion of them. The sample shows hundreds of thousands of clones, roughly 87% of them seen only once. The sequenced sample consisted of peripheral blood. These receptors were collected from a human donor in a cohort sampled during active COVID-19. CDR3s include the opening cysteine and the closing phenylalanine or tryptophan. The order of the fields is V gene, J gene, clone size, D gene, CDR3 DNA, CDR3 protein. D genes are given only for firm matches. Only part of the rows carry a size: once, few, many, or a class if the clone is expanded.

v_gene: TRBV5-5
j_gene: TRBJ1-1
abundance: NA
d_gene: NA
CDR3nt: TGTGCCAGCAGCTCCTGGACAGTTTTGAACACTGAAGCTTTCTTT
CDR3aa: CASSSWTVLNTEAFF

v_gene: TRBV19
j_gene: TRBJ2-7
abundance: NA
d_gene: TRBD1
CDR3nt: TGTGCCAGTAGTATATCGGAGCGGGAAACGGGGACAGGGCGGTACGAGCAGTACTTC
CDR3aa: CASSISERETGTGRYEQYF

v_gene: TRBV28
j_gene: TRBJ2-2
abundance: NA
d_gene: TRBD2
CDR3nt: TGTGCCAGCAGGGCGGTAGCGGGCCGGAGGGTGAACACCGGGGAGCTGTTTTTT
CDR3aa: CASRAVAGRRVNTGELFF

v_gene: TRBV30
j_gene: TRBJ1-6
abundance: NA
d_gene: NA
CDR3nt: TGTGCCACCTCCCAGGGTGTTAATTCACCCCTCCACTTT
CDR3aa: CATSQGVNSPLHF

v_gene: TRBV6-2/TRBV6-3
j_gene: TRBJ1-2
abundance: NA
d_gene: NA
CDR3nt: TGTGCCAGCAGTTACTACGCCCGAGCCAAGCCCCTCTATGGCTACACCTTC
CDR3aa: CASSYYARAKPLYGYTF

v_gene: TRBV2
j_gene: TRBJ2-3
abundance: NA
d_gene: NA
CDR3nt: TGTGCCAGCTCGAGGGGGGGAGTCGATACGCAGTATTTT
CDR3aa: CASSRGGVDTQYF

v_gene: TRBV5-1
j_gene: TRBJ2-2
abundance: NA
d_gene: TRBD2
CDR3nt: TGCGCCAGCAGCTTGTACGCGGGAGGGCTTGGCACCGGGGAGCTGTTTTTT
CDR3aa: CASSLYAGGLGTGELFF

v_gene: TRBV7-2
j_gene: TRBJ1-2
abundance: NA
d_gene: NA
CDR3nt: TGTGCCAGCAGCTTGGGCGCGGGCGGCTACACCTTC
CDR3aa: CASSLGAGGYTF

v_gene: TRBV15
j_gene: TRBJ2-1
abundance: NA
d_gene: TRBD2
CDR3nt: TGTGCCACCAGCAGAGATAGCGGGAAATACAATGAGCAGTTCTTC
CDR3aa: CATSRDSGKYNEQFF

v_gene: TRBV6-6
j_gene: TRBJ2-5
abundance: NA
d_gene: TRBD1
CDR3nt: TGTGCCAGCAGTCCTTACAGGGGAGAGACCCAGTACTTC
CDR3aa: CASSPYRGETQYF

v_gene: TRBV7-9
j_gene: TRBJ2-3
abundance: few
d_gene: TRBD1
CDR3nt: TGTGCCAGCAGCGGATACAGGGGCGGAGATACGCAGTATTTT
CDR3aa: CASSGYRGGDTQYF

v_gene: TRBV18
j_gene: TRBJ2-3
abundance: NA
d_gene: NA
CDR3nt: TGTGCCAGCTCATTAGACAGGAAGGATACGCAGTATTTT
CDR3aa: CASSLDRKDTQYF

v_gene: TRBV7-8
j_gene: TRBJ1-6
abundance: NA
d_gene: NA
CDR3nt: TGTGCCAGCAGCGGGGGACACGGAAATTCACCCCTCCACTTT
CDR3aa: CASSGGHGNSPLHF

v_gene: TRBV18
j_gene: TRBJ1-1
abundance: once
d_gene: NA
CDR3nt: TGTGCCAGCTCACCCCAGGACAGAGGAAAAGCTTTCTTT
CDR3aa: CASSPQDRGKAFF

v_gene: TRBV6-5
j_gene: TRBJ1-6
abundance: NA
d_gene: NA
CDR3nt: TGTGCCAGCAGTTTTTTTGGGAGAGTTAATTCACCCCTCCACTTT
CDR3aa: CASSFFGRVNSPLHF

v_gene: TRBV20-1
j_gene: TRBJ1-4
abundance: NA
d_gene: NA
CDR3nt: TGCAGTGCTAAGGCGGGAGAGACTCCGTTTTTT
CDR3aa: CSAKAGETPFF

v_gene: TRBV2
j_gene: TRBJ2-2
abundance: NA
d_gene: TRBD2
CDR3nt: TGTGCCAGCACTGGGACTAGCGGGAGGGGGGAGCTGTTTTTT
CDR3aa: CASTGTSGRGELFF

v_gene: TRBV7-3
j_gene: TRBJ2-5
abundance: once
d_gene: TRBD2
CDR3nt: TGTGCCAGCAGCTTAGGGGTAGCGGGTATAGAGACCCAGTACTTC
CDR3aa: CASSLGVAGIETQYF

v_gene: TRBV6-2/TRBV6-3
j_gene: TRBJ2-7
abundance: many
d_gene: TRBD2
CDR3nt: TGTGCCAGCAGCTCAGGTAGCGGGGGCTCCTACGAGCAGTACTTC
CDR3aa: CASSSGSGGSYEQYF

v_gene: TRBV9
j_gene: TRBJ2-5
abundance: NA
d_gene: NA
CDR3nt: TGTGCCAGCAGCGCCGTGGAGGGTGGGAAAGAGACCCAGTACTTC
CDR3aa: CASSAVEGGKETQYF

v_gene: TRBV18
j_gene: TRBJ2-1
abundance: NA
d_gene: TRBD2
CDR3nt: TGTGCCAGCTCAGCTCAGGGACTAGGCAGTAATGAGCAGTTCTTC
CDR3aa: CASSAQGLGSNEQFF

v_gene: TRBV30
j_gene: TRBJ2-7
abundance: once
d_gene: TRBD2
CDR3nt: TGTGCCTGGAGTAAAGGACTAGAGTCTCGCGAGCAGTACTTC
CDR3aa: CAWSKGLESREQYF

v_gene: TRBV28
j_gene: TRBJ1-2
abundance: NA
d_gene: TRBD1
CDR3nt: TGTGCCAGCAGTTTGATCGACAGGGGCGGCTATGGCTACACCTTC
CDR3aa: CASSLIDRGGYGYTF

v_gene: TRBV28
j_gene: TRBJ1-2
abundance: NA
d_gene: NA
CDR3nt: TGTGCCAGCACCCTCTCGGGAATCTATGGCTACACCTTC
CDR3aa: CASTLSGIYGYTF

v_gene: TRBV5-1
j_gene: TRBJ1-1
abundance: NA
d_gene: NA
CDR3nt: TGCGCCAGCAGCTTGAACAGGGACACTGAAGCTTTCTTT
CDR3aa: CASSLNRDTEAFF

v_gene: TRBV28
j_gene: TRBJ2-7
abundance: NA
d_gene: TRBD1
CDR3nt: TGTGCCAGCAGTTTATACGGGACAGCCTACGAGCAGTACTTC
CDR3aa: CASSLYGTAYEQYF

v_gene: TRBV19
j_gene: TRBJ1-1
abundance: many
d_gene: NA
CDR3nt: TGTGCCAGTAGTATCCAGGGGACGAGCACTGAAGCTTTCTTT
CDR3aa: CASSIQGTSTEAFF

v_gene: TRBV5-4
j_gene: TRBJ2-7
abundance: NA
d_gene: TRBD2
CDR3nt: TGTGCCAGCAGCCGTAGCGGGACCCGTCAATCCTACGAGCAGTACTTC
CDR3aa: CASSRSGTRQSYEQYF

v_gene: TRBV15
j_gene: TRBJ2-1
abundance: once
d_gene: TRBD2
CDR3nt: TGTGCCACCAACCAGCAGGGAGGGCTCTACAATGAGCAGTTCTTC
CDR3aa: CATNQQGGLYNEQFF

v_gene: TRBV18
j_gene: TRBJ1-5
abundance: NA
d_gene: NA
CDR3nt: TGTGCCAGCTCAAAGGACAGACTTAATCAGCCCCAGCATTTT
CDR3aa: CASSKDRLNQPQHF

v_gene: TRBV3-1/TRBV3-2
j_gene: TRBJ2-3
abundance: NA
d_gene: TRBD2
CDR3nt: TGTGCCACCCGGGGACTAGCGGGACCCGGGGCACACACAGATACGCAGTATTTT
CDR3aa: CATRGLAGPGAHTDTQYF

v_gene: TRBV5-1
j_gene: TRBJ2-1
abundance: NA
d_gene: TRBD2
CDR3nt: TGCGCCAGCAGCCTCATAGCGGGAGGGTACAATGAGCAGTTCTTC
CDR3aa: CASSLIAGGYNEQFF

v_gene: TRBV9
j_gene: TRBJ2-3
abundance: NA
d_gene: NA
CDR3nt: TGTGCCAGCAGCGGCGATATACGCACAGATACGCAGTATTTT
CDR3aa: CASSGDIRTDTQYF

v_gene: TRBV15
j_gene: TRBJ1-5
abundance: once
d_gene: NA
CDR3nt: TGTGCCACCAGCCAGATTCGGGGTCAGCCCCAGCATTTT
CDR3aa: CATSQIRGQPQHF

v_gene: TRBV3-1/TRBV3-2
j_gene: TRBJ2-3
abundance: NA
d_gene: NA
CDR3nt: TGTGCCAGCAGCCAAGGATCCTCACTAGCAGATAGCACAGATACGCAGTATTTT
CDR3aa: CASSQGSSLADSTDTQYF

v_gene: TRBV7-3
j_gene: TRBJ2-2
abundance: NA
d_gene: NA
CDR3nt: TGTGCCAGCAGCGCCGGGACTAACACCGGGGAGCTGTTTTTT
CDR3aa: CASSAGTNTGELFF

v_gene: TRBV30
j_gene: TRBJ1-3
abundance: few
d_gene: TRBD1
CDR3nt: TGTGCCTGGATAACAGGGGTTGGAAACACCATATATTTT
CDR3aa: CAWITGVGNTIYF

v_gene: TRBV28
j_gene: TRBJ1-4
abundance: NA
d_gene: NA
CDR3nt: TGTGCCAGCAGTTCGGGTGAAAAACTGTTTTTT
CDR3aa: CASSSGEKLFF

v_gene: TRBV19
j_gene: TRBJ1-5
abundance: NA
d_gene: NA
CDR3nt: TGTGCCAGTAGTATTCCCGGGGTCCGCAATCAGCCCCAGCATTTT
CDR3aa: CASSIPGVRNQPQHF